This T cell receptor beta chain derives from a study of T cells in localized non-small cell lung cancer. TCRdb keeps only in-frame clones here, not all; method: immunoSEQ multiplex PCR. The table records about 2,700 clones, about 18% of them present only once. This clone has more than one count but fewer than ten. The antigen remains unidentified. The CDR3 runs 13 residues. Deletions cut 1 base from V and 1 base from J, with 4 bases between. The V gene's germline CDR1 is KGHSY and CDR2 FQNENV. General study findings and limits: Median around 56 top-100 tumor clones were shared with paired adjacent lung.

This clonotype was sampled from a man between 40 and 70 years old with stage I lung adenocarcinoma. This chain links TRBV16 with TRBJ1-1; D gene unclear. The material was lung tumor tissue, obtained before any cancer treatment. The CDR3 region has the DNA TGTGCCAGCAGCCAATTAGGGAACACTGAAGCTTTCTTT. Residues: CASSQLGNTEAFF.